This TCR beta chain was captured in a study of cytomegalovirus exposure and HLA in healthy donors. Germline V gene sequence: CDR1 SGHNT, CDR2 YYREEE (reference sequence). Trimming took off 2 bases at V and 2 bases at J, with 7 bases between the two ends. The CDR3 contains 14 residues. PCR involved 60 Vbeta and 13 Jbeta primers. TCRdb's table, derived via immunoSEQ multiplex PCR, lists solely in-frame clones and lacks some. The data show fewer than 250,000 clones, with approximately 82% seen just once and about 1.7% held by the top ten. The sequenced sample was PBMCs. This TCR was sampled from a man in his forties in good health and CMV-seropositive. V usage is TRBV5-4 and J usage is TRBJ2-2, with D possibly matching TRBD2 (6 bases). CDR3 sequence reads: CASSLGTNTGELFF. The CDR3 nucleotides are TGTGCCAGCAGCTTAGGGACTAACACCGGGGAGCTGTTTTTT.